These 25 T cell receptor beta chains originate from one sample sequenced in a study of response to subunit inactivated influenza vaccine. TCRdb processed the RT-PCR reads anew with MiXCR; each CDR3 protein has one entry. Of hundreds of thousands of distinct CDR3 sequences listed, 12% are singletons. The source material was PBMCs from blood, sampled on the day of vaccination. These TCRs come from a man aged 45-65 years who received an inactivated influenza vaccine.

The V and J genes are TRBV18 and TRBJ2-2; no firm D call. V was clipped by 0 bases and J by 1 base, with 12 bases between them. This CDR3 is built from 17 residues. Germline V gene sequence: CDR1 KGHSH, CDR2 LQKENI. The CDR3 DNA follows: TGTGCCAGCTCACCACCTTCGACTGTACAGAACACCGGGGAGCTGTTTTTT. This sequence encodes CASSPPSTVQNTGELFF.

This clonotype has just a few counts. V is TRBV7-2 and J is TRBJ2-2; 15 nucleotides match TRBD2. This CDR3 spans 16 amino acids. V gave up 7 bases and J gave up 4 bases; unmatched junction bases: 4. Germline CDR1 reads SGHTA; CDR2 reads FQGNSA. This CDR3 reads CASNKGLAGGTGELFF. The DNA for the CDR3 is TGTGCCAGCAACAAGGGACTAGCGGGGGGCACCGGGGAGCTGTTTTTT.

CDR3 coding DNA: TGTGCCAGCAGCTTAAAGTGGGAGGCCGGGGAGCTGTTTTTT. This sequence encodes CASSLKWEAGELFF. This chain joins TRBV7-8 and TRBJ2-2; D is possibly TRBD2 (6 bases). CDR3 length equals 14 residues. Germline V gene data show CDR1 as SGHVS and CDR2 as FQNEAQ. V was clipped by 2 bases and J by 6 bases, with 10 bases between them.

The chain recombines TRBV15 with TRBJ2-4; D perhaps matches TRBD1 (6 bases). Trimming stripped 3 bases from V and 3 bases from J, with 21 bases between. From germline, CDR1 is LNHNV and CDR2 YYDKDF (reference sequence). The CDR3 has 18 amino acids. The CDR3 sequence is CATSSDIQGASFKNIQYF. Written as DNA, the CDR3 is TGTGCCACCAGCAGCGATATACAGGGCGCCTCATTCAAAAACATTCAGTACTTC.

The chain has TRBV5-1 and TRBJ2-5; TRBD1 matches at 8 bases. The CDR3 runs 14 residues. Looked up from germline, CDR1 is SGHRS and CDR2 is YFSETQ. V shed 4 bases, J shed 4 bases, and the junction held 6 bases outside the gene matches. The DNA for the CDR3 is TGCGCCAGCAGCCCCTGGACAGGGTCAGAGACCCAGTACTTC. Translating gives CASSPWTGSETQYF.

This clonotype was seen a few times. The chain uses TRBV4-2 and TRBJ2-3; 12 nucleotides agree with TRBD1. V was pared by 1 base and J by 5 bases, with 10 bases of the junction left unmatched. Looked up from germline, CDR1 is LGHNA and CDR2 is YNFKEQ. The CDR3 consists of 18 residues. The CDR3 coding sequence is TGTGCCAGCAGCCAAGTTAACCCCGGGACAGGGGGCGTAGATACGCAGTATTTT. It codes for CASSQVNPGTGGVDTQYF.

This clonotype occurred a few times. The J gene is TRBJ2-1, the V gene TRBV15, with TRBD2 matching over 9 bases. Germline V gene data show CDR1 as LNHNV and CDR2 as YYDKDF (reference sequence). Unmatched junction bases numbered 4, after V lost 0 bases and J lost 4 bases. The CDR3 runs to 16 residues. CDR3 bases: TGTGCCACCAGCAGAGAACTGACTAGCGGTTACAATGAGCAGTTCTTC. Its protein product is CATSRELTSGYNEQFF.

The chain couples TRBV24-1 to TRBJ1-2; a weak D match, TRBD1 (6 bases). The CDR3 is 14 amino acids. The V and J ends lost 4 bases and 5 bases respectively, with 13 bases between them. The germline V gene has CDR1 KGHDR and CDR2 SFDVKD. The CDR3 reads CATSDYDRRYGYTF. As DNA, the CDR3 is TGTGCCACCAGTGACTACGACAGGAGATATGGCTACACCTTC.

The table lists this clonotype with a few counts. The chain combines TRBV5-1 with TRBJ2-7, with 8 bases matching TRBD1. Trimming took 0 bases from V and 4 from J; bases not matched to a gene: 3. The CDR3 extends over 14 amino acids. The germline V gene encodes CDR1 SGHRS and CDR2 YFSETQ. The CDR3 DNA reads TGCGCCAGCAGCTTGGTAAGACAGGGGTACGAGCAGTACTTC. This encodes CASSLVRQGYEQYF.

There are a few counts of this clonotype. The chain carries TRBV28 and TRBJ1-2; tentative D call: TRBD1 (5 bases). Deletions cut 6 bases from V and 3 bases from J, with 14 bases between. The CDR3 runs to 14 residues. The germline CDR1 and CDR2 sequences are MDHEN and SYDVKM. The CDR3 loop reads CASRPGLGDYGYTF. In DNA form, the CDR3 reads TGTGCCAGCAGACCGGGACTTGGGGACTATGGCTACACCTTC.

This clonotype was detected only a few times. The rearrangement links TRBV20-1 to TRBJ1-2; weak D call: TRBD1 (5 bases). Trimming removed 6 bases from V and 8 bases from J, with 19 bases in between. The V gene's germline CDR1 is DFQATT and CDR2 SNEGSKA (reference sequence). There are 13 residues in the CDR3. Written as DNA, the CDR3 is TGCAGTGCACCCGACGGGGGATGGGGAGGCTACACCTTC. It translates to CSAPDGGWGGYTF.

This clonotype was counted ten times or more. The CDR3: CASSLPDRYEQYF. The CDR3 bases are TGCGCCAGCAGCTTGCCGGACAGGTACGAGCAGTACTTC. The chain combines TRBV5-1 with TRBJ2-7; 7 nucleotides match TRBD1. In germline, CDR1 is SGHRS, CDR2 YFSETQ. With V trimmed by 1 base and J by 4 bases, 2 bases remained unmatched. The CDR3 consists of 13 residues.

This clonotype was seen ten or more times. V and J are TRBV6-1 and TRBJ2-7; D is ambiguous. Germline V gene lookup returns CDR1 MNHNS and CDR2 SASEGT. The CDR3 totals 14 residues. V was trimmed by 2 bases and J by 1 base, leaving 9 bases between them. CDR3 bases: TGTGCCAGCAGTGAACGTGGGCCATCCTACGAGCAGTACTTC. This sequence encodes CASSERGPSYEQYF.

This clonotype showed up just a few times. CDR3 DNA: TGTGCCAGCAGTTTAGCAAGAAGGTACACCCGCTCCTACGAGCAGTACTTC. Residues: CASSLARRYTRSYEQYF. The V and J genes are TRBV12-3 or TRBV12-4 and TRBJ2-7; D not resolved. CDR3 length: 17 residues. Trimming took 0 bases from V and 0 from J, leaving 15 bases between them.

The chain carries TRBV5-8 and TRBJ2-2; the D gene could be TRBD1 or TRBD2 (5 bases each). The length of the CDR3 is 15 residues. Germline loops: CDR1 SGHTS, CDR2 YDEGEE. The V gene lost 4 bases and the J gene lost 3 bases, with 13 bases spanning the gap. The CDR3 is CASSPRDGYTGELFF. The CDR3 nucleotides are TGTGCCAGCAGCCCCCGGGACGGATACACCGGGGAGCTGTTTTTT.

The sample holds a few counts of this clonotype. This chain links TRBV5-1 with TRBJ2-3, with 8 bases identical to TRBD2. The V segment lost 4 bases and the J segment 2 bases; nucleotides outside the gene matches: 12. The CDR3 runs to 17 residues. Germline V gives CDR1 SGHRS, CDR2 YFSETQ. The DNA of the CDR3 is TGCGCCAGCAGCCCTCCAGCGGGGGCCCGTCTCACAGATACGCAGTATTTT. Amino acid sequence: CASSPPAGARLTDTQYF.

This chain joins TRBV3-1 and TRBJ2-5; D is tentatively TRBD1 or TRBD2 (6 bases each). From germline, CDR1 is LGHDT and CDR2 YNNKEL (reference sequence). With 6 bases removed from V and 1 base from J, the gap between germline ends came to 15 bases. CDR3 length: 15 amino acids. The CDR3 reads CASRPWRGAQETQYF. The CDR3 DNA sequence: TGTGCCAGCAGACCTTGGAGGGGGGCCCAAGAGACCCAGTACTTC.

The table lists this clonotype with many counts. The chain is built from TRBV5-6 and TRBJ2-3; tentatively, D is TRBD1 (6 bases). Looked up from germline, CDR1 is SGHDT and CDR2 is YYEEEE. The CDR3 length is 16 residues. Trimming took off 4 bases at V and 4 bases at J, with 19 bases between the two ends. The CDR3 DNA reads as TGTGCCAGCAGCCCGAGTATAACAGGGTACGCAGATACGCAGTATTTT. Translation: CASSPSITGYADTQYF.

This clonotype was seen more than once but under ten times. The V gene is TRBV7-9, the J gene TRBJ2-5; tentative D call: TRBD2 (5 bases). The germline V and J ends were trimmed by 3 bases and 1 base, with 18 bases remaining between them. The germline gives CDR1 SEHNR, CDR2 FQNEAQ (reference sequence). This CDR3 has 17 residues. In nucleotides, the CDR3 is TGTGCCAGCAGCTTCTCGGCCCGAGGGCCACCCCAAGAGACCCAGTACTTC. As protein: CASSFSARGPPQETQYF.

This clonotype was detected a few times. The chain uses TRBV7-9 and TRBJ2-3; 7 nucleotides align to TRBD1. The CDR3 is 16 residues long. V dropped 5 bases and J dropped 4; count of bases not matched to a gene: 12. The germline gives CDR1 SEHNR, CDR2 FQNEAQ (reference sequence). CDR3 bases: TGTGCCAGCAGCCCATCCCGTCGGACAGGATCAGATACGCAGTATTTT. This codes for CASSPSRRTGSDTQYF.

This clonotype was counted at least ten times. The V call is TRBV7-9, the J call TRBJ2-7; TRBD1 is a possible D gene (5 bases). V was pared by 10 bases and J by 7 bases, with 14 bases between. Germline lookup yields CDR1 SEHNR and CDR2 FQNEAQ (reference sequence). CDR3 length: 11 amino acids. The CDR3 DNA is TGTGCCACCTTCTATGGGGCTGAGCAGTACTTC. Residues: CATFYGAEQYF.

DNA of the CDR3: TGTGCCAGCAAGGGGGGGCGCTTGGATACGCAGTATTTT. It specifies CASKGGRLDTQYF. This chain joins TRBV28 and TRBJ2-3; the D gene is possibly TRBD2 (7 bases). The V gene lost 7 bases and the J gene lost 6 bases, with 14 bases spanning the gap. The germline gives CDR1 MDHEN, CDR2 SYDVKM. This CDR3 has 13 amino acids.

A few counts support this clonotype. The chain links TRBV3-1 to TRBJ2-2; D might be TRBD1 or TRBD2, each matching 5 bases. This CDR3 has 14 amino acids. The germline V gene has CDR1 LGHDT and CDR2 YNNKEL (reference sequence). The V and J ends lost 6 bases and 2 bases respectively, with 10 bases between them. The CDR3 DNA follows: TGTGCCAGCAGGAGGGGACCAAACACCGGGGAGCTGTTTTTT. Protein product: CASRRGPNTGELFF.

This clonotype was counted only a few times. The J gene is TRBJ2-5, the V gene TRBV4-2; 7 nucleotides agree with TRBD1. Trimming cost V 4 bases and J 5 bases; bases outside gene matches: 16. CDR3 length equals 17 residues. Looked up from germline, CDR1 is LGHNA and CDR2 is YNFKEQ. The CDR3 protein is CASSRQSTGASGETQYF. CDR3 in DNA: TGTGCCAGCAGCCGGCAATCAACAGGGGCCTCCGGGGAGACCCAGTACTTC.

The V and J genes are TRBV20-1 and TRBJ2-1, with D possibly TRBD2 on 6 matching bases. V gave up 4 bases and J gave up 0 bases, with 10 bases separating them. There are 14 residues in the CDR3. Germline CDR1 is DFQATT and CDR2 is SNEGSKA (reference sequence). The CDR3 DNA follows: TGCAGTGCTACTAGCGCGCGCTCCTACAATGAGCAGTTCTTC. Translated, it gives CSATSARSYNEQFF.